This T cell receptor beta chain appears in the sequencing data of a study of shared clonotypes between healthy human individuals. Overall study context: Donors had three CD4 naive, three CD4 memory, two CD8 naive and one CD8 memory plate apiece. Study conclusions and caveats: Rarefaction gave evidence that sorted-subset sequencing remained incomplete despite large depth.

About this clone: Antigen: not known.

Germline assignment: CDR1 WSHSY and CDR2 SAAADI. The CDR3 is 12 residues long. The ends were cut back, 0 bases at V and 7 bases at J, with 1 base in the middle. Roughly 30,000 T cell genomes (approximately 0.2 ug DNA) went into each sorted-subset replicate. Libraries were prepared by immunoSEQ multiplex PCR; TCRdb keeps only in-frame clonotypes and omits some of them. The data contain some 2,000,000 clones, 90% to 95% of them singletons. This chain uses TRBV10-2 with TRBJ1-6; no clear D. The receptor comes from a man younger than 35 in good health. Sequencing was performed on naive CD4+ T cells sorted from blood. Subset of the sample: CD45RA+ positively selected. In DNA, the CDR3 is TGCGCCAGCAGTGAGTCCAATTCACCCCTCCACTTT. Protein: CASSESNSPLHF.